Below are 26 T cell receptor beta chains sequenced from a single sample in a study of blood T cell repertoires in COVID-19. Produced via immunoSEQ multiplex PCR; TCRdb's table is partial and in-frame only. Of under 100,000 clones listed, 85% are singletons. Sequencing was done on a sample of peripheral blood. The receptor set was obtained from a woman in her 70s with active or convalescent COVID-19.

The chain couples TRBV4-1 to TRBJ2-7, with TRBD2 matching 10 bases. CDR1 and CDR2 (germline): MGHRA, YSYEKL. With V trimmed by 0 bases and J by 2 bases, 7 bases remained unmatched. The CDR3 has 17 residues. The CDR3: CASSQDASGGSTYEQYF. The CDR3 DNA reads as TGCGCCAGCAGCCAAGATGCTAGCGGGGGCTCCACCTACGAGCAGTACTTC.

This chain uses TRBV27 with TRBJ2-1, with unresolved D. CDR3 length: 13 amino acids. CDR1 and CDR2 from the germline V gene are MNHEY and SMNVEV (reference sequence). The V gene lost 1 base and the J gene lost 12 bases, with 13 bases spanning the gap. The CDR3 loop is CASSLLGQLGQFF. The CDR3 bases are TGTGCCAGCAGTTTATTGGGCCAGTTGGGGCAGTTCTTC.

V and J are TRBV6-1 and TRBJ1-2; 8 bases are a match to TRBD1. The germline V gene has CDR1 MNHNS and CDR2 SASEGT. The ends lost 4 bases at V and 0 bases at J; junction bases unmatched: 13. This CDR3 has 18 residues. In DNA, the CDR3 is TGTGCCAGCAGTGTAAAACAGGGGGGCTTTCCTACTAACTATGGCTACACCTTC. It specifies CASSVKQGGFPTNYGYTF.

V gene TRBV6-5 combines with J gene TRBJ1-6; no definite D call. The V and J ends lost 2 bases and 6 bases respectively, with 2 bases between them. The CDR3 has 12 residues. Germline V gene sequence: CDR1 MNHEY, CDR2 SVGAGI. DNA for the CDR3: TGTGCCAGCAGTTACCTTAATTCACCCCTCCACTTT. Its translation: CASSYLNSPLHF.

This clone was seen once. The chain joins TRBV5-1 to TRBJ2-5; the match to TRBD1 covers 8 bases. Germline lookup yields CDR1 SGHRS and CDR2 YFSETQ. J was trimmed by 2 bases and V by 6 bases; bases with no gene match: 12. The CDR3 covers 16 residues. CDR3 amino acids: CASTQGAGEVQETQYF. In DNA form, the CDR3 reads TGCGCCAGCACCCAGGGGGCAGGGGAAGTTCAAGAGACCCAGTACTTC.

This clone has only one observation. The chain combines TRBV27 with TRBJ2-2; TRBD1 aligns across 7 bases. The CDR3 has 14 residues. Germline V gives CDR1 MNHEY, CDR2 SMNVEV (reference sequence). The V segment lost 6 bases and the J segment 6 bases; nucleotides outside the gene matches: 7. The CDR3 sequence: CASRVTGLAGELFF. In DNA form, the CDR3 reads TGTGCCAGCAGAGTGACAGGGCTCGCCGGGGAGCTGTTTTTT.

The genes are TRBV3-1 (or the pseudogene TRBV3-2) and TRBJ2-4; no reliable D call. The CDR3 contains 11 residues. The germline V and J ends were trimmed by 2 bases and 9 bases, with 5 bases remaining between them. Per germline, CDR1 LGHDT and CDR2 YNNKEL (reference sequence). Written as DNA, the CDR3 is TGTGCCAGCAGCCAACTCAGCATTCAGTACTTC. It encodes CASSQLSIQYF.

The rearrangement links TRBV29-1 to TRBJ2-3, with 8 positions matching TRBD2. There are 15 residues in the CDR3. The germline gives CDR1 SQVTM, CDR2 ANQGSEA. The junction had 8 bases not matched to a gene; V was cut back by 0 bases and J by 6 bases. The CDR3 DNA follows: TGCAGCGTTGAAGAGACGGGGGGGCAATGGGATACGCAGTATTTT. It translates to CSVEETGGQWDTQYF.

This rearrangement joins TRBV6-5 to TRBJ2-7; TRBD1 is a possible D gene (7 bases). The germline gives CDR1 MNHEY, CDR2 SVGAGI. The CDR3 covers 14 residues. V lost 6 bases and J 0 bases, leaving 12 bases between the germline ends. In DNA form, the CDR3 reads TGTGCCAGCAGGCGGGACAGAAGCTCCTACGAGCAGTACTTC. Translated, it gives CASRRDRSSYEQYF.

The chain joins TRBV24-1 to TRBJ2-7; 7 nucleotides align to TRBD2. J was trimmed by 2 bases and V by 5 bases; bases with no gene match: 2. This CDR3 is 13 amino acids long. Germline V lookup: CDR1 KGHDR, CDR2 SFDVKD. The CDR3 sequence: CATSASGAYEQYF. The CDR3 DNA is TGTGCCACCAGTGCCAGCGGGGCCTACGAGCAGTACTTC.

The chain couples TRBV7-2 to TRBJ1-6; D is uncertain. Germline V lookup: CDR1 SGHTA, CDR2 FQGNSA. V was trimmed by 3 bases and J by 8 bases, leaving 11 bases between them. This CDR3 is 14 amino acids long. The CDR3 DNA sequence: TGTGCCAGCAGCTTCAGATCGACTGATTCACCCCTCCACTTT. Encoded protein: CASSFRSTDSPLHF.

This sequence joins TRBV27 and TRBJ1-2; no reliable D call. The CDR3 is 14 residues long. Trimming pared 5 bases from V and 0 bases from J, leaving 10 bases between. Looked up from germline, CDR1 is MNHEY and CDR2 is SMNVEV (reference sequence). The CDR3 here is CASSTLRTNYGYTF. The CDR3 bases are TGTGCCAGCAGTACCCTCAGGACTAACTATGGCTACACCTTC.

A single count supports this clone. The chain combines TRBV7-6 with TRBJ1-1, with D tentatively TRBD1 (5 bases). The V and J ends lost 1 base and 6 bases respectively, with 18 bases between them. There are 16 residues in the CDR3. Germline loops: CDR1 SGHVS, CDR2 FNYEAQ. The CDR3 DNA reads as TGTGCCAGCAGCTTAGGGTCTGGGGCGAGGAGGGCTGAAGCTTTCTTT. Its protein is CASSLGSGARRAEAFF.

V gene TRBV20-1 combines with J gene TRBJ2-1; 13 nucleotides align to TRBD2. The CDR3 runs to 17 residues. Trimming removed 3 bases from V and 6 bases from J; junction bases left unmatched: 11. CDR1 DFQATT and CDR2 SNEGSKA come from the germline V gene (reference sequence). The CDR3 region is CSASRTSGGRGVNEQFF. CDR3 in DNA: TGCAGTGCTAGTCGGACTAGCGGGGGCCGCGGGGTCAATGAGCAGTTCTTC.

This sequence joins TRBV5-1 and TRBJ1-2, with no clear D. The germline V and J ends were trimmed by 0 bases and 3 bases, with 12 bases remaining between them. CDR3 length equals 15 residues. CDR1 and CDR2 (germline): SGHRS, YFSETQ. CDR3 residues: CASSLVGVSDYGYTF. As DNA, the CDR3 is TGCGCCAGCAGCTTGGTCGGGGTTTCTGACTATGGCTACACCTTC.

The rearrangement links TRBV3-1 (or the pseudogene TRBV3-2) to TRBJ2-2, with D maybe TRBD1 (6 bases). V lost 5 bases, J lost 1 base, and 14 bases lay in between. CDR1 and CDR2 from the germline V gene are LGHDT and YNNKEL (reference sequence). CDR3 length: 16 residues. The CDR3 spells CASSYRQAQNTGELFF. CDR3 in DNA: TGTGCCAGCAGCTACAGACAGGCCCAGAACACCGGGGAGCTGTTTTTT.

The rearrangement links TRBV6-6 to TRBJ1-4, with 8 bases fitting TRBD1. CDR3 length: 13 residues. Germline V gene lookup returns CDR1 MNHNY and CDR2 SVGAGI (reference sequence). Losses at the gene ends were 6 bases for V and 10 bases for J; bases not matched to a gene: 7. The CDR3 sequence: CASSTDRGGKLFF. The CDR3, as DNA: TGTGCCAGCAGCACCGACAGGGGAGGAAAACTGTTTTTT.

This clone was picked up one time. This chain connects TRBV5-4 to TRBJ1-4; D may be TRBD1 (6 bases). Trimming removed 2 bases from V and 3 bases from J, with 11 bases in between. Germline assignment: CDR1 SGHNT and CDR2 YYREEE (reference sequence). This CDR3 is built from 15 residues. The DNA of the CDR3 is TGTGCCAGCAGCTTTAAGACAGGACCTAATGAAAAACTGTTTTTT. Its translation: CASSFKTGPNEKLFF. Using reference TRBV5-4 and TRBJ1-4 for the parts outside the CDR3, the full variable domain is ETGVTQSPTHLIKTRGQQVTLRCSSQSGHNTVSWYQQALGQGPQFIFQYYREEENGRGNFPPRFSGLQFPNYSSELNVNALELDDSALYLCASSFKTGPNEKLFFGSGTQLSVL.

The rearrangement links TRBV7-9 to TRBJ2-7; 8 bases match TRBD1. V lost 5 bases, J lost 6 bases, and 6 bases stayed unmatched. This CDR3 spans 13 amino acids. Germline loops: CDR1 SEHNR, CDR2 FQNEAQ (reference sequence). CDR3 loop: CASSRSGTGEQYF. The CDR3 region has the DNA TGTGCCAGCAGCCGATCCGGGACAGGCGAGCAGTACTTC.

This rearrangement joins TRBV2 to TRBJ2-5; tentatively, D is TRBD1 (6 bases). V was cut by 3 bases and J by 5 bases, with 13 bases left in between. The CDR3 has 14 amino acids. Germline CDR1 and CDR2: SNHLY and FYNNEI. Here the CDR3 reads CASSENRDAETQYF. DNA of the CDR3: TGTGCCAGCAGTGAGAACAGGGACGCCGAGACCCAGTACTTC.

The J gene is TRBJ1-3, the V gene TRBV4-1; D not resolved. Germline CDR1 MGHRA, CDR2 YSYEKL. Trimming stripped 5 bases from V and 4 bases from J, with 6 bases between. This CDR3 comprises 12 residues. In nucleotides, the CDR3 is TGCGCCAGCAGCATCGAGGGAAACACCATATATTTT. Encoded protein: CASSIEGNTIYF.

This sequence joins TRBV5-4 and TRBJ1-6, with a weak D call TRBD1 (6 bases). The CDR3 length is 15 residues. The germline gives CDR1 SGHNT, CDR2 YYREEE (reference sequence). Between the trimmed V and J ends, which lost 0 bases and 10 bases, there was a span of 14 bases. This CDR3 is CASSLAIQGRSPLHF. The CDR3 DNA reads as TGTGCCAGCAGCTTGGCTATCCAGGGGCGCTCACCCCTCCACTTT.

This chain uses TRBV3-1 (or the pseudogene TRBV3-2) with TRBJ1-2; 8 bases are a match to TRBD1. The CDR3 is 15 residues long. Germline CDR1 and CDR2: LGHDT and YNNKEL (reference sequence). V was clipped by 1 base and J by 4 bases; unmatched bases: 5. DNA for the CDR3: TGTGCCAGCAGCCAAGCGTCAGGGGGCAGCTATGGCTACACCTTC. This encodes CASSQASGGSYGYTF.

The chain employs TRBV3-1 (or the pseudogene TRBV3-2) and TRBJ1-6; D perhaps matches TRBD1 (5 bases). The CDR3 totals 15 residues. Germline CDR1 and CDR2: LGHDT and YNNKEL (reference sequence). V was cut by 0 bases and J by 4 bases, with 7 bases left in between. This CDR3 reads CASSQDQGYNSPLHF. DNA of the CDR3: TGTGCCAGCAGCCAAGATCAGGGTTATAATTCACCCCTCCACTTT.

The CDR3 here is CASSLDLNEKLFF. The CDR3 DNA follows: TGCGCCAGCAGCTTGGACTTAAATGAAAAACTGTTTTTT. The chain is built from TRBV5-1 and TRBJ1-4; D call uncertain. Per germline, CDR1 SGHRS and CDR2 YFSETQ. The V gene lost 0 bases and the J gene lost 5 bases, with 5 bases spanning the gap. The CDR3 contains 13 residues.

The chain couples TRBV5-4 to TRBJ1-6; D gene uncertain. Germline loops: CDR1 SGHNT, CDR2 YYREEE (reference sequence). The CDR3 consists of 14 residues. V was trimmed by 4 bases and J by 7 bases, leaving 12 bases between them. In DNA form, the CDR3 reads TGTGCCAGCAGCCGGGAAATGGGGAATTCACCCCTCCACTTT. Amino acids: CASSREMGNSPLHF.